The 12 T cell receptor beta chains reported below all come from one sample, sequenced in a study of T cell responses to AZD1222 COVID-19 vaccine. Clones were read by immunoSEQ multiplex PCR, and TCRdb kept only the in-frame ones, dropping some. Among under 150,000 clones listed, 70% to 90% were seen once. The starting material was peripheral blood, obtained on day 0 of AZD1222 vaccination. The receptors derive from an adult in good health.

The chain couples TRBV6-5 to TRBJ1-1; 7 bases line up with TRBD1. In germline, CDR1 is MNHEY, CDR2 SVGAGI. There are 14 residues in the CDR3. J was trimmed by 1 base and V by 6 bases; bases with no gene match: 5. The CDR3 reads CASSLTGRNTEAFF. The CDR3 DNA follows: TGTGCCAGCAGCCTGACAGGGAGGAACACTGAAGCTTTCTTT.

The chain links TRBV5-6 to TRBJ1-1, with 9 nucleotides matching TRBD1. Germline V CDR1 and CDR2: SGHDT, YYEEEE. Trimming at V came to 7 bases and at J to 1 base, leaving 8 bases not matched to a gene. This CDR3 region has 15 residues. The CDR3 DNA is TGTGCCAGCCTTGTCCCGGGACAGGGGAACACTGAAGCTTTCTTT. Its translation is CASLVPGQGNTEAFF.

J is TRBJ1-3 and V is TRBV27; 9 nucleotides line up with TRBD1. Per the germline V gene, CDR1 is MNHEY and CDR2 is SMNVEV (reference sequence). The CDR3 spans 13 residues. With V trimmed by 3 bases and J by 7 bases, 1 base remained unmatched. Written as DNA, the CDR3 is TGTGCCAGCAGTTTCGGACAGGGGAACACCATATATTTT. It yields the protein CASSFGQGNTIYF.

The chain is built from TRBV21-1 and TRBJ1-1. TRBV21-1 is a pseudogene. This CDR3 has 13 residues. DNA of the CDR3: TGTGCAGAGGAGCGGAGACCAGACACTGAAGCTTTCTTT. It codes for CAEERRPDTEAFF.

This chain links TRBV7-8 with TRBJ1-2; D might be TRBD1 (6 bases). Germline V gene data show CDR1 as SGHVS and CDR2 as FQNEAQ. V lost 5 bases and J 0 bases, leaving 13 bases between the germline ends. The CDR3 is 15 residues long. For the CDR3, the DNA is TGTGCCAGCAGCGCCCGGGACACCACTAACTATGGCTACACCTTC. This sequence encodes CASSARDTTNYGYTF.

The V call is TRBV18, the J call TRBJ2-2; D not resolved. The V end was cut by 2 bases, the J end by 0 bases, with 7 bases between. This CDR3 is built from 15 residues. Germline CDR1 and CDR2: KGHSH and LQKENI. CDR3 sequence (DNA): TGTGCCAGCTCACCAAATCCGGCGAACACCGGGGAGCTGTTTTTT. Its protein product is CASSPNPANTGELFF.

This chain joins TRBV4-2 and TRBJ1-5, with TRBD1 matching over 7 bases. With V trimmed by 3 bases and J by 6 bases, 8 bases remained unmatched. The CDR3 sequence is 15 residues long. Germline lookup yields CDR1 LGHNA and CDR2 YNFKEQ. CDR3 loop: CASSQQGVIGQPQHF. CDR3 DNA: TGTGCCAGCAGCCAGCAGGGGGTGATCGGTCAGCCCCAGCATTTT.

The count of this clone is one. V usage is TRBV27 and J usage is TRBJ1-5; weak D call: TRBD1 (6 bases). Germline CDR1 is MNHEY and CDR2 is SMNVEV (reference sequence). Deletions cut 4 bases from V and 2 bases from J, with 9 bases between. The CDR3 sequence is 14 residues long. The CDR3 coding sequence is TGTGCCAGCAGTTCCCCAGGGGGCAATCAGCCCCAGCATTTT. Protein: CASSSPGGNQPQHF.

V usage is TRBV2 and J usage is TRBJ1-1; D perhaps matches TRBD1 (5 bases). Germline CDR1 and CDR2: SNHLY and FYNNEI. This CDR3 has 14 amino acids. Trimming took off 0 bases at V and 10 bases at J, with 15 bases between the two ends. DNA for the CDR3: TGTGCCAGCAGTGAAGCAGGGAATGCAGGGCTAGCTTTCTTT. Amino acids: CASSEAGNAGLAFF. Supplemented by reference TRBV2 and TRBJ1-1, the full variable domain reads EPEVTQTPSHQVTQMGQEVILRCVPISNHLYFYWYRQILGQKVEFLVSFYNNEISEKSEIFDDQFSVERPDGSNFTLKIRSTKLEDSAMYFCASSEAGNAGLAFFGQGTRLTVV.

The V gene is TRBV6-6, the J gene TRBJ1-5; 7 bases match TRBD1. Germline V gene lookup returns CDR1 MNHNY and CDR2 SVGAGI (reference sequence). CDR3 size: 15 residues. V was pared by 6 bases and J by 5 bases, with 10 bases of the junction left unmatched. CDR3: CASSFSGTEYQPQHF. As DNA, the CDR3 is TGTGCCAGCAGCTTCTCCGGGACAGAGTATCAGCCCCAGCATTTT.

The CDR3 sequence is CASSSSGQPYEQYF. The CDR3 DNA sequence: TGTGCCAGCAGCTCCAGCGGACAGCCCTACGAGCAGTACTTC. The gene calls are TRBV11-2 and TRBJ2-7; maybe TRBD1 (6 bases). The CDR3 covers 14 residues. Trimming removed 4 bases from V and 2 bases from J, with 12 bases in between. Germline V lookup: CDR1 SGHAT, CDR2 FQNNGV.

The rearrangement links TRBV24-1 to TRBJ2-5; the D gene is possibly TRBD1 (6 bases). V was trimmed by 4 bases and J by 7 bases, leaving 21 bases between them. Germline V gene data show CDR1 as KGHDR and CDR2 as SFDVKD. The CDR3 contains 16 residues. CDR3 nucleotide sequence: TGTGCCACCAGTGACCGGACAGAAGGGCCGAGGGGGACCCAGTACTTC. Translating gives CATSDRTEGPRGTQYF.